The T cell receptor (beta chain) under discussion was sequenced for a study of blood T cell repertoires in COVID-19. Trimming shortened V by 0 bases and J by 6 bases, and 14 bases separated the two germline ends. Germline V gene lookup returns CDR1 SGHRS and CDR2 YFSETQ. The CDR3 length is 15 residues. The method was immunoSEQ multiplex PCR; TCRdb's version includes in-frame clones alone and lacks a portion of them. The profile shows hundreds of thousands of clones, about nine tenths of them singletons. V usage is TRBV5-1 and J usage is TRBJ2-3; tentative D call: TRBD2 (6 bases). This sequence originates from a woman between 50 and 59 years old who had recovered from COVID-19. Sequencing was done on a sample of peripheral blood. In DNA, the CDR3 is TGCGCCAGCAGCTTGGTTCGGGGGTCCTTTGATACGCAGTATTTT. This translates into CASSLVRGSFDTQYF.